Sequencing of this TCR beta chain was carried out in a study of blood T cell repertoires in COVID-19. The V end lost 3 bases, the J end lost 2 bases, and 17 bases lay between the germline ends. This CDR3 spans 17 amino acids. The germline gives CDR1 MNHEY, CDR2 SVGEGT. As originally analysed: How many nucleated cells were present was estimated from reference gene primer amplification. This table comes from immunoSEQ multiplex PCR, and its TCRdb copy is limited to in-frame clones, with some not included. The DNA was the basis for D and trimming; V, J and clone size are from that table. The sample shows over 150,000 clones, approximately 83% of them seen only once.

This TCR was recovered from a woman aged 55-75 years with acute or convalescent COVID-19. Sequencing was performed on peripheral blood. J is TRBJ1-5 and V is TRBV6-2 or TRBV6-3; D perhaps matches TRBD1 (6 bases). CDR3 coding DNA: TGTGCCAGCAGTTATCCAGGGGTGGTCAATCGCAATCAGCCCCAGCATTTT. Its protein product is CASSYPGVVNRNQPQHF.